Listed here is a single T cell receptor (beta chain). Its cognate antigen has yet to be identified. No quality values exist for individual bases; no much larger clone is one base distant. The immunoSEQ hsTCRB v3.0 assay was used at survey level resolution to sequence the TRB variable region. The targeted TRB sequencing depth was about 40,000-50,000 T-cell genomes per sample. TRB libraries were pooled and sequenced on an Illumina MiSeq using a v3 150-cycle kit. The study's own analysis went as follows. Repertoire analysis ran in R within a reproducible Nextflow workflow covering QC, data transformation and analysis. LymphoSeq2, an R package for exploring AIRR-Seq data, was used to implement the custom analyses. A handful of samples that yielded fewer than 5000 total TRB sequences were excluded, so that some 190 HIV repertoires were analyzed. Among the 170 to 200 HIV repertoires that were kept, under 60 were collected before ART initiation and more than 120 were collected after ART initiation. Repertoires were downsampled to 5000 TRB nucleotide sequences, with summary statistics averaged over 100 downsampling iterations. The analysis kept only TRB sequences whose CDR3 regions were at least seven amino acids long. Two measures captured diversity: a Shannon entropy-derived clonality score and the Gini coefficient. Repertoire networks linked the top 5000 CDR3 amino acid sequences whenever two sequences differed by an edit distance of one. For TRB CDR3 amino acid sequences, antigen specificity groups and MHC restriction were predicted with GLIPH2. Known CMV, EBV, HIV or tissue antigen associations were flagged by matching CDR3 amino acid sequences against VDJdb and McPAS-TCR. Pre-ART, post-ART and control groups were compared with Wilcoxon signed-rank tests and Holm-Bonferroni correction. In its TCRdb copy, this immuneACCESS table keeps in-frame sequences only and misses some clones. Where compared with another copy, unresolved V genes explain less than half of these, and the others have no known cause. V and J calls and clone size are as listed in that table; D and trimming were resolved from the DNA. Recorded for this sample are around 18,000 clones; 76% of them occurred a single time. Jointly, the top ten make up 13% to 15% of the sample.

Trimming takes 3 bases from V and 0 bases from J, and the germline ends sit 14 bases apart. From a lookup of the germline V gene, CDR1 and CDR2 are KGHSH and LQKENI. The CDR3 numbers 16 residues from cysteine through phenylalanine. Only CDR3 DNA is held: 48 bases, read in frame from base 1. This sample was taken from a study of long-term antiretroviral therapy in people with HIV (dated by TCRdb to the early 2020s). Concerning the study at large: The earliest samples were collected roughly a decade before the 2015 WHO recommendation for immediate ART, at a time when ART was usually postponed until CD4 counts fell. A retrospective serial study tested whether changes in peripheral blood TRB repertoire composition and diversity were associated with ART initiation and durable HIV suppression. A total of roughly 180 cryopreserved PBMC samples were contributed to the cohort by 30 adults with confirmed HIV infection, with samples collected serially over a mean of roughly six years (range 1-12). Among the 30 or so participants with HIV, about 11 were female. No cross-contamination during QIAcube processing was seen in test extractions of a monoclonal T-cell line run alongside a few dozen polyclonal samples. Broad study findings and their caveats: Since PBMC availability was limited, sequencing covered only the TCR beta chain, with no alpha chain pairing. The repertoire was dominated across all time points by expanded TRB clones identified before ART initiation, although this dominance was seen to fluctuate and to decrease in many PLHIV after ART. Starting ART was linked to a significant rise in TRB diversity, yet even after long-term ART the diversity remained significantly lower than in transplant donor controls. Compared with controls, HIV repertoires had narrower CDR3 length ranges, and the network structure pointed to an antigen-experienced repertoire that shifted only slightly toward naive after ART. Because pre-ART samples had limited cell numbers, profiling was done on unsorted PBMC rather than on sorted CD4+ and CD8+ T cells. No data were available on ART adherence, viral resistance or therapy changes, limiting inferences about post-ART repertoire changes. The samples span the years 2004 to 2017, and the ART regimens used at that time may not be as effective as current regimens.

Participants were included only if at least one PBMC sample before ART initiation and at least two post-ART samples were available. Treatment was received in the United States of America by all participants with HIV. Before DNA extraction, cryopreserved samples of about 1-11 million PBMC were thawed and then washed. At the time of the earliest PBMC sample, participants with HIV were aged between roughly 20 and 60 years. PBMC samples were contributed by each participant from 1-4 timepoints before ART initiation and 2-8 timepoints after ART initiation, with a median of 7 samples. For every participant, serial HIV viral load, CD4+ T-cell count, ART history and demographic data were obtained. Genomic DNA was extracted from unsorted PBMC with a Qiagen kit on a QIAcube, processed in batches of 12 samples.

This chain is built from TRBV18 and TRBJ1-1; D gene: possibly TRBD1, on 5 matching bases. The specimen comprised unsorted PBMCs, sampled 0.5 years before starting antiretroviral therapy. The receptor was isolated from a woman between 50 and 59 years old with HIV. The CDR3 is CASSPRHEGMNTEAFF. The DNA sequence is TGTGCCAGCTCACCCCGTCATGAGGGGATGAACACTGAAGCTTTCTTT.